This T cell receptor beta chain was retrieved from a study of neurological immune-mediated disorders. Overall study results and limits: HTLV-1-associated myelopathy showed the most TCR clonal expansion; multiple sclerosis the least, below healthy controls.

Many counts were recorded for this clonotype. The antigen is unknown. This sample's time point: longitudinal time-point 3. From the 5' RACE reads, TCRdb called clonotypes with MiXCR, one entry per CDR3 protein. The profile covers under 130,000 distinct CDR3 sequences, with about a tenth appearing a single time and approximately 3.4% taken by the ten largest. V lost 7 bases and J 0 bases, leaving 11 bases between the germline ends. Germline values: CDR1 SGHRS, CDR2 YFSETQ. CDR3 size: 14 residues. This clonotype originated in a female donor with HTLV-1-associated myelopathy (HAM/TSP). Sequenced material: PBMCs. This chain links TRBV5-1 with TRBJ2-1; tentatively, D is TRBD2 (5 bases). CDR3 sequence reads: CASSKAGSYNEQFF. CDR3 DNA sequence: TGCGCCAGCTCAAAGGCGGGCTCCTACAATGAGCAGTTCTTC.